Presented here are 27 T cell receptor beta chains from one specimen sequenced in a study of cytomegalovirus exposure and HLA in healthy donors. It was with 60 Vbeta and 13 Jbeta primers that the PCR ran. TCRdb's copy holds only in-frame clones and misses some; the assay was immunoSEQ multiplex PCR. In the table there are 150,000 to 200,000 clones, 60% to 80% of which are singletons. The sequenced sample consisted of PBMCs. The origin of the receptors is a man between 18 and 29 years old in good health and CMV-seropositive.

This clone has more than one count but fewer than ten. One end of the junction is discordant with germline, which a read error may explain. The chain employs TRBV11-3 and TRBJ1-4, with TRBD1 matching 7 bases. This CDR3 region has 13 residues. Germline V gene lookup returns CDR1 SGHNT and CDR2 YENEEA. In DNA form, the CDR3 reads TGTGCCAGCAGCTTCTCCCCACTGACAGGGAAGATTTTT. Its translation is CASSFSPLTGKIF. The full variable domain, completed using reference TRBV11-3 and TRBJ1-4, is EAGVVQSPRYKIIEKKQPVAFWCNPISGHNTLYWYLQNLGQGPELLIRYENEEAVDDSQLPKDRFSAERLKGVDSTLKIQPAELGDSAVYLCASSFSPLTGKIFGSGTQLSVL.

This clone occurred a few times. This chain uses TRBV6-5 with TRBJ2-6; TRBD1 is a possible D gene (5 bases). Germline assignment: CDR1 MNHEY and CDR2 SVGAGI. The CDR3 contains 15 residues. V was cut by 4 bases and J by 1 base, with 8 bases left in between. The CDR3 region is CASSFTGSGANVLTF. The DNA for the CDR3 is TGTGCCAGCAGTTTTACAGGATCTGGGGCCAACGTCCTGACTTTC.

The rearrangement links TRBV19 to TRBJ2-1; 10 nucleotides match TRBD2. V lost 6 bases, J lost 8 bases, and 10 bases stayed unmatched. The CDR3 totals 15 residues. The germline gives CDR1 LNHDA, CDR2 SQIVND (reference sequence). The CDR3 loop is CASRTSGRASDEQFF. CDR3 sequence (DNA): TGTGCCAGTAGGACCAGCGGGAGGGCCTCGGATGAGCAGTTCTTC.

The gene calls are TRBV11-1 and TRBJ1-2, with no clear D. V dropped 5 bases and J dropped 4 bases, with 14 bases sitting between them. Germline V gene lookup returns CDR1 SGHAT and CDR2 FQDESV (reference sequence). This CDR3 region has 14 residues. In DNA form, the CDR3 reads TGTGCCAGCAGCCCAAGTGGAGGGCTCTATGGCTACACCTTC. Its protein product is CASSPSGGLYGYTF.

The V gene is TRBV19, the J gene TRBJ1-1; D might be TRBD1 (5 bases). V lost 7 bases and J lost 4, with 16 bases in between. The CDR3 totals 14 residues. The V gene's germline CDR1 is LNHDA and CDR2 SQIVND (reference sequence). CDR3 region: CASTQIQGGTEAFF. The DNA for the CDR3 is TGTGCCAGTACCCAAATCCAGGGAGGCACTGAAGCTTTCTTT.

The chain uses TRBV9 and TRBJ1-3, with 9 bases fitting TRBD1. Unmatched junction bases numbered 12, after V lost 1 base and J lost 4 bases. The CDR3 sequence is 18 residues long. CDR1 and CDR2 (germline): SGDLS, YYNGEE. This CDR3 reads CASSVMGDRAFGGNTIYF. The CDR3 coding sequence is TGTGCCAGCAGCGTAATGGGGGACAGGGCTTTTGGCGGAAACACCATATATTTT.

This clone has more than one count but fewer than ten. The chain employs TRBV11-2 and TRBJ2-1; TRBD1 aligns across 9 bases. With V trimmed by 5 bases and J by 2 bases, 13 bases remained unmatched. The CDR3 consists of 18 residues. CDR1 is SGHAT, CDR2 FQNNGV, per germline. The chain's CDR3 is CASSGGTGSVGTYNEQFF. CDR3 bases: TGTGCCAGCAGCGGGGGGACAGGGAGTGTGGGGACCTACAATGAGCAGTTCTTC.

The count of this clone is one. This sequence joins TRBV5-1 and TRBJ1-2, with TRBD1 matching over 9 bases. V gave up 4 bases and J gave up 6 bases; unmatched junction bases: 7. Germline lookup yields CDR1 SGHRS and CDR2 YFSETQ. This CDR3 has 14 residues. CDR3 bases: TGCGCCAGCAGCCCGGGGACAGGGAATGATGGCTACACCTTC. It codes for CASSPGTGNDGYTF.

This clone has a single count. CDR3 sequence: CASSSRFSGQGTTEAFF. The CDR3 DNA reads TGTGCCAGCAGTTCTCGGTTCAGTGGACAGGGAACCACTGAAGCTTTCTTT. The chain links TRBV7-6 to TRBJ1-1, with 8 positions matching TRBD1. The trim removed 6 bases at V and 4 bases at J, leaving 16 bases unmatched. This CDR3 is built from 17 residues. Germline assignment: CDR1 SGHVS and CDR2 FNYEAQ.

This clone has only a few counts. The chain joins TRBV7-3 to TRBJ1-4, with unresolved D. This CDR3 has 16 residues. Trimming removed 5 bases at V and 2 bases at J, with 15 bases between. Germline V gives CDR1 SGHTA, CDR2 FQGTGA. CDR3 region: CASSQLGRATNEKLFF. The DNA for the CDR3 is TGTGCCAGCAGCCAACTGGGGAGGGCTACTAATGAAAAACTGTTTTTT.

The chain uses TRBV28 and TRBJ2-5, with D possibly TRBD1 on 6 matching bases. CDR1 MDHEN and CDR2 SYDVKM come from the germline V gene. The ends were cut back, 2 bases at V and 5 bases at J, with 12 bases in the middle. CDR3 length: 14 amino acids. The CDR3 is CASSLLQGRETQYF. As DNA, the CDR3 is TGTGCCAGCAGTTTACTACAGGGTAGGGAGACCCAGTACTTC. The variable domain in full, completed from reference TRBV28 and TRBJ2-5, reads DVKVTQSSRYLVKRTGEKVFLECVQDMDHENMFWYRQDPGLGLRLIYFSYDVKMKEKGDIPEGYSVSREKKERFSLILESASTNQTSMYLCASSLLQGRETQYFGPGTRLLVL.

The chain has TRBV7-6 and TRBJ2-1; TRBD1 matches 8 bases. The V gene end was trimmed by 6 bases and the J gene end by 6 bases; junction bases not matched to a gene: 13. CDR1 is SGHVS, CDR2 FNYEAQ, per germline. The CDR3 extends over 16 amino acids. CDR3 residues: CASSPRTGTVGNEQFF. The CDR3 coding sequence is TGTGCCAGCAGTCCCCGGACAGGGACGGTGGGCAATGAGCAGTTCTTC.

V and J are TRBV5-1 and TRBJ2-3, with TRBD2 as a possible D gene (5 bases). Germline V gives CDR1 SGHRS, CDR2 YFSETQ. The CDR3 length is 15 residues. The V gene lost 3 bases and the J gene lost 7 bases, with 18 bases spanning the gap. For the CDR3, the DNA is TGCGCCAGCAGCTCAGACACCATACTCGGGAATACGCAGTATTTT. Its protein product is CASSSDTILGNTQYF.

The rearrangement joins TRBV5-1 to TRBJ1-4; D is undetermined. Per the germline V gene, CDR1 is SGHRS and CDR2 is YFSETQ. Trimming cost V 4 bases and J 0 bases, with 13 bases left between them. There are 16 residues in the CDR3. Written as DNA, the CDR3 is TGCGCCAGCAGCCCGGGGAGGGTGGCAACTAATGAAAAACTGTTTTTT. It translates to CASSPGRVATNEKLFF. The complete variable domain, with remaining parts taken from reference TRBV5-1 and TRBJ1-4, reads KAGVTQTPRYLIKTRGQQVTLSCSPISGHRSVSWYQQTPGQGLQFLFEYFSETQRNKGNFPGRFSGRQFSNSRSEMNVSTLELGDSALYLCASSPGRVATNEKLFFGSGTQLSVL.

This chain connects TRBV6-5 to TRBJ1-2; D unclear. CDR3 length equals 14 residues. CDR1 and CDR2 from the germline V gene are MNHEY and SVGAGI. Trimming left V 2 bases short and J 4 bases short, with 11 bases between. Here the CDR3 reads CASSYTKELYGYTF. The DNA for the CDR3 is TGTGCCAGCAGTTACACGAAAGAGCTCTATGGCTACACCTTC.

The rearrangement links TRBV5-1 to TRBJ2-3; 8 bases are shared with TRBD2. After removal of 4 bases from V and 4 bases from J, the junction contained 5 bases not matched to a gene. The CDR3 consists of 14 residues. The V gene's germline CDR1 is SGHRS and CDR2 YFSETQ. The CDR3 nucleotides are TGCGCCAGCAGCGCACTAGCGGAGCCAGATACGCAGTATTTT. Its translation is CASSALAEPDTQYF.

This clone came up a few times. This rearrangement joins TRBV28 to TRBJ1-2, with TRBD1 as a possible D gene (6 bases). The CDR3 contains 13 residues. Looked up from germline, CDR1 is MDHEN and CDR2 is SYDVKM. V dropped 5 bases and J dropped 13 bases, with 20 bases sitting between them. The CDR3 DNA reads as TGTGCCAGCAGTAGGGGACAACGACTTCAGGGCACCTTC. Translation: CASSRGQRLQGTF.

This clone was picked up a small number of times. The V gene is TRBV19, the J gene TRBJ1-4, with 7 positions matching TRBD1. CDR1 and CDR2 (germline): LNHDA, SQIVND (reference sequence). The ends lost 5 bases at V and 3 bases at J; junction bases unmatched: 3. The CDR3 has 14 amino acids. The CDR3 loop reads CASSVQGSNEKLFF. CDR3 nucleotides: TGTGCCAGTAGTGTACAGGGGTCTAATGAAAAACTGTTTTTT.

This clone was seen only a few times. The chain joins TRBV19 to TRBJ2-5; 7 nucleotides align to TRBD2. The CDR3 has 17 residues. The V gene end was trimmed by 5 bases and the J gene end by 1 base; junction bases not matched to a gene: 13. From germline, CDR1 is LNHDA and CDR2 SQIVND (reference sequence). The CDR3 sequence: CASSPSGLSGVQETQYF. CDR3 nucleotides: TGTGCCAGTAGTCCCTCCGGTTTGAGCGGGGTCCAAGAGACCCAGTACTTC.

This sequence joins TRBV4-2 and TRBJ2-1; 11 nucleotides align to TRBD2. V dropped 0 bases and J dropped 7; count of bases not matched to a gene: 17. CDR3 length equals 20 residues. Germline CDR1 LGHNA, CDR2 YNFKEQ. The CDR3 DNA is TGTGCCAGCAGCCAAGACCTCTTTAGCGGGGGGGCCGGGTGGCGGAATGAGCAGTTCTTC. This codes for CASSQDLFSGGAGWRNEQFF.

This clone has just a few counts. The chain has TRBV2 and TRBJ1-5; no clear D gene. The CDR3 length is 15 residues. The V end was cut by 1 base, the J end by 4 bases, with 11 bases between. Germline CDR1 reads SNHLY; CDR2 reads FYNNEI. The CDR3: CASSEVLGRNQPQHF. In DNA, the CDR3 is TGTGCCAGCAGTGAAGTTTTGGGGAGAAATCAGCCCCAGCATTTT.

The V gene is TRBV10-1, the J gene TRBJ2-3; tentatively, D is TRBD2 (6 bases). The CDR3 runs to 12 residues. V was shortened by 8 bases and J by 2 bases, with 8 bases between the two germline ends. Germline CDR1 WNHNN, CDR2 SYGVQD (reference sequence). The CDR3 region is CASGGVTDTQYF. For the CDR3, the DNA is TGCGCCAGCGGAGGGGTCACAGATACGCAGTATTTT.

The rearrangement links TRBV7-9 to TRBJ1-2; a possible D gene is TRBD1 (5 bases). The CDR3 extends over 15 amino acids. The V and J ends lost 2 bases and 3 bases respectively, with 13 bases between them. CDR1 is SEHNR and CDR2 is FQNEAQ in the germline V gene (reference sequence). CDR3 in amino acids: CASSLKGLLDYGYTF. CDR3 coding DNA: TGTGCCAGCAGCTTAAAGGGGTTGCTAGACTATGGCTACACCTTC.

The chain recombines TRBV27 with TRBJ1-2; D gene unclear. CDR1 and CDR2 (germline): MNHEY, SMNVEV (reference sequence). Trimming took 2 bases from V and 7 from J, leaving 8 bases between them. The CDR3 loop spans 12 amino acids. CDR3 in DNA: TGTGCCAGCAGTTTACCCCCCGGTGGCTACACCTTC. Protein: CASSLPPGGYTF.

This chain links TRBV12-5 with TRBJ2-5; weak D call: TRBD1 (6 bases). From germline, CDR1 is LGHNT and CDR2 FRNRAP. V was trimmed by 4 bases and J by 0 bases, leaving 9 bases between them. The CDR3 contains 14 residues. CDR3 nucleotides: TGTGCTAGTGGTTCCGGACAGAACCAAGAGACCCAGTACTTC. Residues: CASGSGQNQETQYF.

The chain combines TRBV6-1 with TRBJ2-7, with TRBD1 as a possible D gene (5 bases). V was shortened by 6 bases and J by 0 bases, with 12 bases between the two germline ends. This CDR3 has 14 amino acids. Germline V gene sequence: CDR1 MNHNS, CDR2 SASEGT. CDR3 nucleotides: TGTGCCAGCAGCCCAAGCAGGGTCTCCTACGAGCAGTACGTC. Encoded protein: CASSPSRVSYEQYV.

This clone has just a few counts. V gene TRBV6-4 combines with J gene TRBJ2-1, with a weak D call TRBD2 (5 bases). The CDR3 runs 17 residues. Per germline, CDR1 MRHNA and CDR2 SNTAGT. Trimming stripped 0 bases from V and 0 bases from J, with 12 bases between. The CDR3 DNA follows: TGTGCCAGCAGTGACTCGGTCGGGATGAGCTCCTACAATGAGCAGTTCTTC. It yields the protein CASSDSVGMSSYNEQFF.